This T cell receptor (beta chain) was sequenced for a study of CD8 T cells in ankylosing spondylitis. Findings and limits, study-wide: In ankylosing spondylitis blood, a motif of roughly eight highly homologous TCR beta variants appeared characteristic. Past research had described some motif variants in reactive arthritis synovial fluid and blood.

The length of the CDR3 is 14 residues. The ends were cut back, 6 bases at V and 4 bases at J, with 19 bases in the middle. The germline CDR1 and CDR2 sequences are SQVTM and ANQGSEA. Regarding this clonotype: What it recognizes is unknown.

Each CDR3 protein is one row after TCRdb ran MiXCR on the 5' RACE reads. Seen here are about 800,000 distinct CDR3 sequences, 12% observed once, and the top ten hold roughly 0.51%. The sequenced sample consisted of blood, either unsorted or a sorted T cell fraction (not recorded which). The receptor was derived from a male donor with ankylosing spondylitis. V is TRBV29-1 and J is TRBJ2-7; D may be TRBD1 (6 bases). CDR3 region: CSVPDPGHLYEQYF. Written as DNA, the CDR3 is TGCAGCGTCCCAGACCCGGGACACCTGTACGAGCAGTACTTC.